The next 20 T cell receptor beta chains were all read from a single sample in a study of control samples from healthy donors and cancer patients. Libraries were prepared by immunoSEQ multiplex PCR; TCRdb keeps only in-frame clonotypes and omits some of them. The top ten hold around 8.7% of the sample, which has 100,000 to 150,000 clones, about nine tenths seen once. The sample consisted of blood. The receptors here all came from a man aged 40-49 years in good health.

In the case of this clone: The sample carries other DNA sequences with the same CDR3. The CDR3 DNA reads as TGTGCCAGCAGCTTATCAAACACTGAAGCTTTCTTT. This sequence encodes CASSLSNTEAFF. This sequence joins TRBV11-3 and TRBJ1-1; D uncertain. The V gene's germline CDR1 is SGHNT and CDR2 YENEEA. V lost 2 bases to trimming and J lost 2 bases, with 3 bases between them. This CDR3 comprises 12 residues.

The rearrangement uses TRBV3-1 (or the pseudogene TRBV3-2) and TRBJ2-5, with 10 bases aligning to TRBD2. Per germline, CDR1 LGHDT and CDR2 YNNKEL (reference sequence). The CDR3 contains 17 residues. Losses at the gene ends were 0 bases for V and 5 bases for J; bases not matched to a gene: 9. The CDR3 sequence is CASSQDLAGAIGETQYF. CDR3 nucleotide sequence: TGTGCCAGCAGCCAAGACCTAGCGGGGGCGATCGGGGAGACCCAGTACTTC.

This chain joins TRBV19 and TRBJ1-1; unclear D gene. Germline assignment: CDR1 LNHDA and CDR2 SQIVND (reference sequence). The CDR3 has 15 residues. The V and J ends lost 1 base and 0 bases respectively, with 9 bases between them. The CDR3 DNA follows: TGTGCCAGTAGTATAGCCACAGCCATGAACACTGAAGCTTTCTTT. This encodes CASSIATAMNTEAFF.

The gene calls are TRBV7-8 and TRBJ2-3; D possibly corresponds to TRBD2 (6 bases). The CDR3 sequence is 13 residues long. The ends were cut back, 4 bases at V and 7 bases at J, with 12 bases in the middle. Germline assignment: CDR1 SGHVS and CDR2 FQNEAQ. In nucleotides, the CDR3 is TGTGCCAGCAGCTCTCGGGCGGGGAATACGCAGTATTTT. It yields the protein CASSSRAGNTQYF.

The chain employs TRBV11-1 and TRBJ1-2; unclear D gene. V shed 4 bases and J shed 2 bases, with 11 bases lying between them. Looked up from germline, CDR1 is SGHAT and CDR2 is FQDESV (reference sequence). This CDR3 contains 14 residues. The CDR3 region is CASSSPSGNYGYTF. Here the CDR3 DNA reads TGTGCCAGCAGCTCCCCCAGTGGCAACTATGGCTACACCTTC.

The V and J genes are TRBV25-1 and TRBJ1-1, with TRBD1 as a possible D gene (5 bases). CDR3 length: 14 amino acids. Per germline, CDR1 MGHDK and CDR2 SYGVNS. Trimming took 1 base from V and 5 from J, leaving 11 bases between them. The CDR3 is CASSEWGKGTEAFF. DNA for the CDR3: TGTGCCAGCAGTGAATGGGGCAAAGGGACTGAAGCTTTCTTT.

This sequence joins TRBV5-1 and TRBJ2-5; D is uncertain. V gave up 4 bases and J gave up 2 bases, with 15 bases separating them. The CDR3 is made up of 15 amino acids. Germline V gene lookup returns CDR1 SGHRS and CDR2 YFSETQ. For the CDR3, the DNA is TGCGCCAGCAGCCCGGGCCCATTCCTTCAAGAGACCCAGTACTTC. Translated, it gives CASSPGPFLQETQYF. The full variable domain, in which reference TRBV5-1 and TRBJ2-5 provide the parts outside the CDR3, is KAGVTQTPRYLIKTRGQQVTLSCSPISGHRSVSWYQQTPGQGLQFLFEYFSETQRNKGNFPGRFSGRQFSNSRSEMNVSTLELGDSALYLCASSPGPFLQETQYFGPGTRLLVL.

The V and J genes are TRBV5-4 and TRBJ2-1; 8 positions agree with TRBD2. There are 16 residues in the CDR3. CDR1 and CDR2 from the germline V gene are SGHNT and YYREEE (reference sequence). The trim removed 0 bases at V and 0 bases at J, leaving 2 bases unmatched. CDR3 DNA: TGTGCCAGCAGCTTGGATGGGACTAGCTCCTACAATGAGCAGTTCTTC. It is translated as CASSLDGTSSYNEQFF.

This chain links TRBV9 with TRBJ1-3; 7 bases agree with TRBD1. The CDR3 runs 14 residues. V was pared by 4 bases and J by 2 bases, with 3 bases of the junction left unmatched. From germline, CDR1 is SGDLS and CDR2 YYNGEE. CDR3 nucleotide sequence: TGTGCCAGCAGCTCTGGGACAGCTGGAAACACCATATATTTT. This translates into CASSSGTAGNTIYF. Filled out from reference TRBV9 and TRBJ1-3, the complete variable domain reads DSGVTQTPKHLITATGQRVTLRCSPRSGDLSVYWYQQSLDQGLQFLIQYYNGEERAKGNILERFSAQQFPDLHSELNLSSLELGDSALYFCASSSGTAGNTIYFGEGSWLTVV.

This CDR3 reads CASSPHGSLYNEQFF. For the CDR3, the DNA is TGCGCCAGCAGCCCCCACGGGAGCCTCTACAATGAGCAGTTCTTC. This rearrangement joins TRBV4-1 to TRBJ2-1; D perhaps matches TRBD2 (6 bases). Germline CDR1 MGHRA, CDR2 YSYEKL. The length of the CDR3 is 15 residues. Trimming stripped 4 bases from V and 3 bases from J, with 13 bases between.

The chain uses TRBV23-1 and TRBJ2-2; 7 bases map to TRBD1. TRBV23-1 is filed as an ORF, its function uncertain. The CDR3 totals 16 residues. The junction had 5 bases not matched to a gene; V was cut back by 0 bases and J by 4 bases. Written as DNA, the CDR3 is TGCGCCAGCAGTCAATCCCTGGGACAGTCCACCGGGGAGCTGTTTTTT. Translating gives CASSQSLGQSTGELFF.

V is TRBV7-2 and J is TRBJ1-2; maybe TRBD1 (5 bases). This CDR3 is built from 13 residues. The V end lost 5 bases, the J end lost 1 base, and 8 bases lay between the germline ends. CDR1 is SGHTA, CDR2 FQGNSA, per germline. The DNA for the CDR3 is TGTGCCAGCAGCGAACAGGTTAACTATGGCTACACCTTC. This encodes CASSEQVNYGYTF.

The chain carries TRBV11-3 and TRBJ1-1; D gene unclear. In germline, CDR1 is SGHNT, CDR2 YENEEA. The V end was cut by 4 bases, the J end by 1 base, with 19 bases between. This CDR3 is 17 amino acids long. The CDR3 is CASSYLPGVLRNTEAFF. CDR3 sequence (DNA): TGTGCCAGCAGCTACTTGCCCGGGGTGTTGAGGAACACTGAAGCTTTCTTT.

The rearrangement joins TRBV7-2 to TRBJ1-4; D gene uncertain. Trimming stripped 5 bases from V and 8 bases from J, with 12 bases between. CDR1 and CDR2 from the germline V gene are SGHTA and FQGNSA. This CDR3 has 13 amino acids. CDR3 DNA sequence: TGTGCCAGCAGCCCCTTCCTAGAGGAAAAACTGTTTTTT. It translates to CASSPFLEEKLFF.

Only a few counts were recorded for this clone. The chain links TRBV6-6 to TRBJ1-5; a possible D gene is TRBD1 (5 bases). Per the germline V gene, CDR1 is MNHNY and CDR2 is SVGAGI (reference sequence). The V end was cut by 5 bases, the J end by 4 bases, with 15 bases between. The CDR3 sequence is 15 residues long. The CDR3 DNA sequence: TGTGCCAGCAGTCAGACCGACAGCCTGAATCAGCCCCAGCATTTT. Translating gives CASSQTDSLNQPQHF.

For this clone: The junction does not match germline at one end; this may be a read error. The V and J genes are TRBV19 and TRBJ1-2; no definite D call. The CDR3 length is 14 residues. Germline assignment: CDR1 LNHDA and CDR2 SQIVND (reference sequence). This CDR3 is CASSIVKSHYGYTF. The CDR3 bases are TGTGCCAGTAGTATAGTCAAATCGCACTACGGCTACACCTTC.

The chain joins TRBV19 to TRBJ2-3; 8 nucleotides align to TRBD1. The germline gives CDR1 LNHDA, CDR2 SQIVND (reference sequence). The CDR3 consists of 16 residues. After removal of 5 bases from V and 2 bases from J, the junction contained 9 bases not matched to a gene. The CDR3 sequence: CASSAEPGQVTDTQYF. The CDR3 DNA sequence: TGTGCCAGTAGTGCCGAACCGGGACAGGTCACAGATACGCAGTATTTT.

The rearrangement uses TRBV7-9 and TRBJ1-3, with 7 bases lining up with TRBD1. Trimming at V came to 5 bases and at J to 0 bases, leaving 10 bases not matched to a gene. CDR1 SEHNR and CDR2 FQNEAQ come from the germline V gene (reference sequence). The CDR3 loop spans 17 amino acids. The DNA for the CDR3 is TGTGCCAGCAGCCCCAAAAGGTGGACAGGCTCTGGAAACACCATATATTTT. This encodes CASSPKRWTGSGNTIYF.

The V call is TRBV27, the J call TRBJ2-1; D is unclear. Germline CDR1 and CDR2: MNHEY and SMNVEV (reference sequence). Trimming pared 5 bases from V and 9 bases from J, leaving 14 bases between. This CDR3 comprises 13 residues. The CDR3 bases are TGTGCCAGCAGTCTCTTACCCATGAGTGAGCAGTTCTTC. It is translated as CASSLLPMSEQFF.

This clone has more than one count but fewer than ten. This chain links TRBV13 with TRBJ2-7; D is undetermined. Germline V gene data show CDR1 as PRHDT and CDR2 as FYEKMQ (reference sequence). The V gene lost 0 bases and the J gene lost 4 bases, with 4 bases spanning the gap. The CDR3 is 12 amino acids. CDR3 in DNA: TGTGCCAGCAGCTTAGGGGTGTACGAGCAGTACTTC. Its protein product is CASSLGVYEQYF.